This T cell receptor (beta chain) was captured in a study of blood T cell repertoires in COVID-19. Study details: Acute and convalescent COVID-19 samples came from the United States, Italy and Spain. T cells, B-cell-depleted T cells, or PBMCs provided the cDNA or gDNA that served as material.

Looked up from germline, CDR1 is SGHAT and CDR2 is FQNNGV. The CDR3 contains 16 residues. After removal of 1 base from V and 4 bases from J, the junction contained 8 bases not matched to a gene. The authors' processing: Nucleated cell number was recorded as an estimate derived from reference gene primer amplification. Clones were sequenced by immunoSEQ multiplex PCR, and TCRdb holds only the in-frame ones, with some missing. That table furnishes V, J and clone size, whereas the DNA furnished D and trimming. This sample yields approximately 90,000 clones, of which approximately 84% are seen a single time; around a quarter belongs to the top ten.

Material: peripheral blood. The chain employs TRBV11-2 and TRBJ2-3, with TRBD1 matching 7 bases. The clonotype was recovered from a man of 80 years or more with active or convalescent COVID-19. The CDR3 region has the DNA TGTGCCAGCAGCTTAGGTTACAGGGGTGGGTCAGATACGCAGTATTTT. It is translated as CASSLGYRGGSDTQYF.